Presented here are 2 T cell receptor beta chains from one specimen sequenced in a study of blood T cell repertoires in COVID-19. Clones were read by immunoSEQ multiplex PCR, and TCRdb kept only the in-frame ones, dropping some. The sample carries about 160,000 clones, approximately 87% recorded once. The sequencing input was peripheral blood. All receptors derive from a woman aged 65 to 85 with COVID-19, enrolled during active disease.

The rearrangement uses TRBV7-8 and TRBJ2-1; 8 nucleotides line up with TRBD2. After removal of 5 bases from V and 4 bases from J, the junction contained 13 bases not matched to a gene. Germline V gives CDR1 SGHVS, CDR2 FQNEAQ. CDR3 size: 17 residues. The CDR3 reads CASSPPGGGRRYNEQFF. CDR3 sequence (DNA): TGTGCCAGCAGCCCCCCGGGGGGGGGACGACGTTACAATGAGCAGTTCTTC. Full variable domain (rest looked up from reference TRBV7-8 and TRBJ2-1): GAGVSQSPRYKVAKRGQDVALRCDPISGHVSLFWYQQALGQGPEFLTYFQNEAQLDKSGLPSDRFFAERPEGSVSTLKIQRTQQEDSAVYLCASSPPGGGRRYNEQFFGPGTRLTVL.

The rearrangement uses TRBV6-6 and TRBJ2-1; TRBD1 matches 7 bases. In germline, CDR1 is MNHNY, CDR2 SVGAGI (reference sequence). V trimming: 6 bases; J trimming: 4 bases; junction bases outside the gene matches: 6. CDR3 length: 14 amino acids. CDR3 nucleotide sequence: TGTGCCAGCAGCTCGGGACAGAGATACAATGAGCAGTTCTTC. Translated, it gives CASSSGQRYNEQFF.